Presented here are 20 T cell receptor beta chains from one specimen sequenced in a study of human T cells and chemical hapten exposure. TCRdb reprocessed the RACE reads with MiXCR, giving one entry per CDR3 protein. The table shows tens of thousands of distinct CDR3 sequences, with over 6.5% occurring only once. Time point denoted: healthy volunteer bleed at 6 weeks. Total RNA came from unfractionated whole blood. Sequences were obtained from whole blood. These receptors were obtained from a male donor in good health. Some clones in this sample may be carry-over from other donors' samples.

There are a few counts of this clonotype. The genes are TRBV7-9 and TRBJ2-1; TRBD1 matches at 7 bases. Germline V gene lookup returns CDR1 SEHNR and CDR2 FQNEAQ (reference sequence). This CDR3 comprises 16 residues. After removal of 5 bases from V and 3 bases from J, the junction contained 10 bases not matched to a gene. The CDR3 nucleotides read TGTGCCAGCAGCCCGACGACAGGGAATCGCTACAATGAGCAGTTCTTC. Protein product: CASSPTTGNRYNEQFF.

This clonotype was found a few times. The V and J genes are TRBV4-1 and TRBJ1-1, with a weak D call TRBD1 (5 bases). The CDR3 covers 14 residues. Germline V CDR1 and CDR2: MGHRA, YSYEKL. V gave up 1 base and J gave up 7 bases, with 13 bases separating them. DNA of the CDR3: TGCGCCAGCAGCCAAGTAGAAGGGGCTATTGAAGCTTTCTTT. This gives the protein CASSQVEGAIEAFF.

The chain recombines TRBV20-1 with TRBJ2-3; 9 bases line up with TRBD2. With 3 bases clipped from V and 2 bases from J, the junction kept 9 bases outside the gene matches. The CDR3 has 16 residues. Germline V lookup: CDR1 DFQATT, CDR2 SNEGSKA (reference sequence). The CDR3 loop is CSASGRLAGDTDTQYF. In DNA, the CDR3 is TGCAGTGCTAGTGGCCGGTTAGCGGGAGACACAGATACGCAGTATTTT.

This clonotype has only a few counts. This chain uses TRBV21-1 with TRBJ1-6; the table's D call, TRBD1, has no DNA check behind it. TRBV21-1 is classified as a pseudogene. The CDR3 consists of 17 residues. CDR3 in amino acids: CASSRPPRDLLHSPLHF. DNA for the CDR3: TGTGCCAGCAGCAGGCCCCCCCGGGACCTTCTACACTCACCCCTCCACTTT.

Concerning this clonotype: Germline is not matched at one junction end, which may reflect a read error. This rearrangement joins TRBV6-5 to TRBJ2-7; weak D call: TRBD2 (6 bases). CDR1 is MNHEY, CDR2 SVGAGI, per germline. The CDR3 is 12 residues long. The CDR3 sequence is CVSSYEEGEQYF. The CDR3 DNA reads as TGTGTCAGCAGTTACGAGGAGGGTGAGCAGTACTTC.

The rearrangement links TRBV5-1 to TRBJ2-7; 11 bases fit TRBD1. CDR1 is SGHRS, CDR2 YFSETQ, per germline. The V segment lost 3 bases and the J segment 2 bases; nucleotides outside the gene matches: 4. The CDR3 runs to 15 residues. CDR3 sequence: CASSSGTGGTYEQYF. The DNA of the CDR3 is TGCGCCAGCAGCTCCGGGACAGGGGGGACCTACGAGCAGTACTTC.

V is TRBV6-2 or TRBV6-3 and J is TRBJ2-1; 12 bases match TRBD2. The J segment lost 7 bases and the V segment lost 5 bases, leaving 6 bases of the junction unmatched. CDR3 length equals 15 residues. From germline, CDR1 is MNHEY and CDR2 SVGEGT. CDR3 coding DNA: TGTGCCAGCAGTGCCGCGACTAGCGGGAGAAATGAGCAGTTCTTC. The encoded protein is CASSAATSGRNEQFF.

This clonotype was detected many times. The chain has TRBV7-9 and TRBJ2-6; 8 bases match TRBD1. Germline V lookup: CDR1 SEHNR, CDR2 FQNEAQ (reference sequence). The CDR3 totals 19 residues. J was trimmed by 0 bases and V by 2 bases; bases with no gene match: 9. The CDR3 protein is CASSLFQGAKISGANVLTF. The CDR3 DNA follows: TGTGCCAGCAGCTTATTTCAGGGGGCAAAAATCTCTGGGGCCAACGTCCTGACTTTC.

There are many counts of this clonotype. This chain joins TRBV2 and TRBJ2-7; 7 bases agree with TRBD2. The V and J ends lost 6 bases and 4 bases, in that order; junction bases with no gene match: 9. The CDR3 spans 14 residues. Per germline, CDR1 SNHLY and CDR2 FYNNEI. The DNA for the CDR3 is TGTGCCAGCAGGCCGGGACTACAGAAATACGAGCAGTACTTC. Translating gives CASRPGLQKYEQYF.

This clonotype was detected only a few times. The rearrangement links TRBV10-3 to TRBJ2-2; no clear D. Germline CDR1 reads ENHRY; CDR2 reads SYGVKD. The CDR3 runs 14 residues. V lost 4 bases and J lost 6, with 12 bases in between. Here the CDR3 reads CAISASLEAGELFF. The CDR3 nucleotides read TGTGCCATCAGTGCCTCTCTAGAAGCCGGGGAGCTGTTTTTT.

This clonotype was found a few times. The CDR3 region has the DNA TGTGCCAGCAGTGGGTTTACGGGACAGGGGGGCTCTGGGGCCAACGTCCTGACTTTC. It codes for CASSGFTGQGGSGANVLTF. This chain links TRBV6-1 with TRBJ2-6, with 11 positions matching TRBD1. CDR3 length: 19 amino acids. V shed 4 bases, J shed 0 bases, and the junction held 8 bases outside the gene matches. Germline CDR1 reads MNHNS; CDR2 reads SASEGT.

The rearrangement uses TRBV6-6 and TRBJ2-1; 8 nucleotides match TRBD2. J gave up 0 bases and V 6 bases, and 7 bases lay outside the gene matches. The CDR3 loop spans 16 amino acids. Germline lookup yields CDR1 MNHNY and CDR2 SVGAGI (reference sequence). The CDR3: CASSPTSGSSYNEQFF. In nucleotides, the CDR3 is TGTGCCAGCAGCCCAACTAGCGGTAGCTCCTACAATGAGCAGTTCTTC.

Ten or more counts support this clonotype. The CDR3 DNA is TGTGCCAGCAGCCAATTTGGGAACACCGGGGAGCTGTTTTTT. Protein sequence: CASSQFGNTGELFF. The V gene is TRBV3-1, the J gene TRBJ2-2; D remains ambiguous. CDR3 length: 14 residues. CDR1 LGHDT and CDR2 YNNKEL come from the germline V gene (reference sequence). V was clipped by 2 bases and J by 1 base, with 5 bases between them.

This clonotype was detected a few times. This chain uses TRBV6-5 with TRBJ1-6, with no clear D. Per the germline V gene, CDR1 is MNHEY and CDR2 is SVGAGI. Trimming removed 0 bases at V and 8 bases at J, with 8 bases between. This CDR3 is built from 14 residues. The CDR3 sequence is CASSYSVNYSPLHF. For the CDR3, the DNA is TGTGCCAGCAGTTACTCAGTCAATTATTCACCCCTCCACTTT.

The rearrangement uses TRBV6-1 and TRBJ2-5; TRBD2 aligns across 10 bases. Germline assignment: CDR1 MNHNS and CDR2 SASEGT. After removal of 2 bases from V and 4 bases from J, the junction contained 10 bases not matched to a gene. The CDR3 spans 17 residues. This CDR3 reads CASSEYSGRTGGETQYF. The CDR3 region has the DNA TGTGCCAGCAGTGAATATAGCGGGAGGACCGGTGGAGAGACCCAGTACTTC.

The chain recombines TRBV11-2 with TRBJ2-3; TRBD1 might be the D (6 bases). Trimming removed 5 bases from V and 13 bases from J, with 16 bases in between. Germline assignment: CDR1 SGHAT and CDR2 FQNNGV. This CDR3 is 12 amino acids long. The CDR3 loop reads CASSPIAGTKYF. The CDR3 DNA sequence: TGTGCCAGCAGCCCAATAGCCGGGACAAAGTATTTT.

V is TRBV6-1 and J is TRBJ2-1; D is perhaps TRBD1 (6 bases). CDR1 and CDR2 from the germline V gene are MNHNS and SASEGT. V was clipped by 6 bases and J by 10 bases, with 19 bases between them. The CDR3 is made up of 14 amino acids. The CDR3 spells CASRGTGLLGEQFF. The CDR3 bases are TGTGCCAGCAGAGGTACAGGGCTCCTTGGGGAGCAGTTCTTC.

This clonotype was recorded many times. V gene TRBV2 combines with J gene TRBJ1-2; no clear D gene. Germline CDR1 SNHLY, CDR2 FYNNEI. This CDR3 is 14 amino acids long. Trimming shortened V by 7 bases and J by 1 base, and 13 bases separated the two germline ends. The CDR3 loop is CASTTTPVNYGYTF. The CDR3 bases are TGTGCCAGCACTACGACACCCGTTAACTATGGCTACACCTTC.

This clonotype was recorded a few times. The CDR3 nucleotides are TGTGCCAGCCACTCCGGGACAGGGGGCGTCGCTAGCAATCAGCCCCAGCATTTT. It translates to CASHSGTGGVASNQPQHF. The chain uses TRBV6-5 and TRBJ1-5, with TRBD1 matching over 12 bases. Germline V lookup: CDR1 MNHEY, CDR2 SVGAGI. Trimming at V came to 8 bases and at J to 0 bases, leaving 11 bases not matched to a gene. The CDR3 consists of 18 residues.

The sample holds a few counts of this clonotype. The chain links TRBV15 to TRBJ1-5; D may be TRBD1 (5 bases). There are 16 residues in the CDR3. Germline values: CDR1 LNHNV, CDR2 YYDKDF (reference sequence). Trimming took 2 bases from V and 1 from J, leaving 12 bases between them. CDR3 in DNA: TGTGCCACCAGCAGACCCCCGGGGGGAAGCAATCAGCCCCAGCATTTT. This encodes CATSRPPGGSNQPQHF.